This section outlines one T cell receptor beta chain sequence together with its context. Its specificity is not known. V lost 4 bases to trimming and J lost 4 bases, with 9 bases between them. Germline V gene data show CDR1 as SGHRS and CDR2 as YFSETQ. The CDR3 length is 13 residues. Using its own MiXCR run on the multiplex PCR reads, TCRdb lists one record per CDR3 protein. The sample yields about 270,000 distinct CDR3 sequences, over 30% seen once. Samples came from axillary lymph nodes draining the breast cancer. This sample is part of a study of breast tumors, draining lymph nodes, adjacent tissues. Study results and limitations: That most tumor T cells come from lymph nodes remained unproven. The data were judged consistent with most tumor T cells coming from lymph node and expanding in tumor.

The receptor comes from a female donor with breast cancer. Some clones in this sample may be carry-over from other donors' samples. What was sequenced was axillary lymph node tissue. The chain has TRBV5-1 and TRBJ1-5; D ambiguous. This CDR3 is CASSTGINQPQHF. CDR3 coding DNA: TGCGCCAGCAGCACGGGGATAAATCAGCCCCAGCATTTT.